The 22 T cell receptor beta chains below all came from one sample that was sequenced in a study of shared clonotypes between healthy human individuals. TCRdb's table, derived via immunoSEQ multiplex PCR, lists solely in-frame clones and lacks some. The data show about 300,000 clones, roughly 70% seen once. Sample: memory CD4+ T cells sorted from blood. The subset here: CD45RA-negative fraction. All receptors come from a man younger than 45 in good health.

The genes are TRBV27 and TRBJ1-4; 7 nucleotides line up with TRBD1. J gave up 6 bases and V 1 base, and 2 bases lay outside the gene matches. The length of the CDR3 is 14 residues. The germline CDR1 and CDR2 sequences are MNHEY and SMNVEV (reference sequence). CDR3 loop: CASSLYRGDEKLFF. The CDR3 DNA reads as TGTGCCAGCAGTTTATACAGGGGCGATGAAAAACTGTTTTTT.

The chain combines TRBV18 with TRBJ1-3; no definite D call. The germline gives CDR1 KGHSH, CDR2 LQKENI. The CDR3 has 15 residues. Trimming removed 3 bases at V and 0 bases at J, with 9 bases between. In DNA form, the CDR3 reads TGTGCCAGCTCACCCGGGCGGACCTCTGGAAACACCATATATTTT. The encoded protein is CASSPGRTSGNTIYF.

V and J are TRBV5-1 and TRBJ2-2; D possibly uses TRBD1 or TRBD2 (5 bases each). Looked up from germline, CDR1 is SGHRS and CDR2 is YFSETQ. The CDR3 runs to 14 residues. Trimming removed 4 bases at V and 2 bases at J, with 9 bases between. For the CDR3, the DNA is TGCGCCAGCAGCCGGGACGGTAACACCGGGGAGCTGTTTTTT. This translates into CASSRDGNTGELFF.

The chain combines TRBV15 with TRBJ1-1, with TRBD1 matching over 7 bases. J was trimmed by 2 bases and V by 3 bases; bases with no gene match: 6. This CDR3 is built from 15 residues. Germline V CDR1 and CDR2: LNHNV, YYDKDF (reference sequence). The CDR3, as DNA: TGTGCCACCAGCAGGTTGACAGGGCGAAACACTGAAGCTTTCTTT. The encoded protein is CATSRLTGRNTEAFF.

The rearrangement joins TRBV10-3 to TRBJ2-1; D ambiguous. The CDR3 is 14 amino acids. Germline-derived CDR1 and CDR2 are ENHRY and SYGVKD. Trimming took off 0 bases at V and 9 bases at J, with 12 bases between the two ends. The CDR3: CAISESTRVAEQFF. The DNA of the CDR3 is TGTGCCATCAGTGAGTCGACTCGAGTGGCTGAGCAGTTCTTC.

Note on this clone: Possible read error: a much larger clone is one base away. The chain uses TRBV11-3 and TRBJ2-2; no firm D call. V lost 8 bases and J lost 6, with 16 bases in between. The CDR3 spans 14 residues. The V gene's germline CDR1 is SGHNT and CDR2 YENEEA. Here the CDR3 DNA reads TGTGCCAGCGGCCCCCCGTACACCTCCGGGGAGCTGTTTTTT. Protein: CASGPPYTSGELFF. Looking up the rest from reference TRBV11-3 and TRBJ2-2 gives the full variable domain: EAGVVQSPRYKIIEKKQPVAFWCNPISGHNTLYWYLQNLGQGPELLIRYENEEAVDDSQLPKDRFSAERLKGVDSTLKIQPAELGDSAVYLCASGPPYTSGELFFGEGSRLTVL.

The chain joins TRBV4-1 to TRBJ2-7, with 9 nucleotides matching TRBD1. Germline loops: CDR1 MGHRA, CDR2 YSYEKL. V lost 2 bases to trimming and J lost 2 bases; unmatched junction nucleotides: 10. This CDR3 comprises 17 residues. DNA of the CDR3: TGCGCCAGCAGCCAACACCCTCAACAGGGGGCACCCTACGAGCAGTACTTC. Its protein product is CASSQHPQQGAPYEQYF.

In its sample, this clone was seen a few times. This chain uses TRBV10-2 with TRBJ2-3, with D unclear. V gave up 6 bases and J gave up 2 bases, with 12 bases separating them. Per the germline V gene, CDR1 is WSHSY and CDR2 is SAAADI. CDR3 length: 14 amino acids. The CDR3 is CASRDGLTTDTQYF. The CDR3 coding sequence is TGCGCCAGCAGGGACGGTCTCACCACAGATACGCAGTATTTT.

V and J are TRBV18 and TRBJ2-1; TRBD2 matches 12 bases. V was clipped by 0 bases and J by 5 bases; unmatched bases: 2. Germline-derived CDR1 and CDR2 are KGHSH and LQKENI. The CDR3 length is 16 residues. The CDR3 loop reads CASSPPGLAGHNEQFF. The CDR3, as DNA: TGTGCCAGCTCACCACCCGGACTAGCGGGGCACAATGAGCAGTTCTTC.

The rearrangement joins TRBV6-5 to TRBJ1-2; D is perhaps TRBD1 (5 bases). The CDR3 covers 11 residues. Germline V gene data show CDR1 as MNHEY and CDR2 as SVGAGI. Trimming removed 6 bases from V and 7 bases from J, with 9 bases in between. The CDR3 protein is CASRSRAGYTF. Here the CDR3 DNA reads TGTGCCAGCAGATCCAGGGCTGGCTACACCTTC.

J is TRBJ2-7 and V is TRBV12-5; maybe TRBD1 (6 bases). V was clipped by 5 bases and J by 2 bases, with 13 bases between them. In germline, CDR1 is LGHNT, CDR2 FRNRAP. There are 14 residues in the CDR3. CDR3 bases: TGTGCTAGTGGTCACCTCAGGGGAGCCTACGAGCAGTACTTC. This gives the protein CASGHLRGAYEQYF. Full variable domain (rest looked up from reference TRBV12-5 and TRBJ2-7): DARVTQTPRHKVTEMGQEVTMRCQPILGHNTVFWYRQTMMQGLELLAYFRNRAPLDDSGMPKDRFSAEMPDATLATLKIQPSEPRDSAVYFCASGHLRGAYEQYFGPGTRLTVT.

The chain is built from TRBV14 and TRBJ2-7; D is undetermined. In germline, CDR1 is SGHDN, CDR2 FVKESK. The V gene lost 0 bases and the J gene lost 7 bases, with 10 bases spanning the gap. The CDR3 spans 13 residues. CDR3 bases: TGTGCCAGCAGCCAAGATTTGGATGGGGAGCAGTACTTC. It encodes CASSQDLDGEQYF.

This rearrangement joins TRBV5-6 to TRBJ2-7; D possibly uses TRBD1 or TRBD2 (5 bases each). The CDR3 has 16 amino acids. V gave up 4 bases and J gave up 2 bases, with 19 bases separating them. Germline V gene sequence: CDR1 SGHDT, CDR2 YYEEEE. CDR3 bases: TGTGCCAGCAGCCAAATCAACGAGGGGTTCGCCTACGAGCAGTACTTC. This codes for CASSQINEGFAYEQYF.

The chain recombines TRBV19 with TRBJ2-7; 10 bases are shared with TRBD2. Germline CDR1 LNHDA, CDR2 SQIVND (reference sequence). This CDR3 spans 17 amino acids. Trimming cost V 6 bases and J 1 base; bases outside gene matches: 12. The CDR3 DNA reads as TGTGCCAGTAGCCCCCCTTGGGCTAGCGGGAGATCCTACGAGCAGTACTTC. It yields the protein CASSPPWASGRSYEQYF.

The chain employs TRBV6-5 and TRBJ1-2; D remains unclear. Trimming left V 0 bases short and J 4 bases short, with 12 bases between. The germline V gene encodes CDR1 MNHEY and CDR2 SVGAGI. The CDR3 sequence is 15 residues long. The CDR3 loop reads CASSYSSGGAYGYTF. The DNA of the CDR3 is TGTGCCAGCAGTTACTCTAGCGGCGGAGCCTATGGCTACACCTTC.

This clone was detected ten times or more. V gene TRBV2 combines with J gene TRBJ2-1; TRBD2 matches at 10 bases. V trimming: 1 base; J trimming: 14 bases; junction bases outside the gene matches: 14. Germline CDR1 is SNHLY and CDR2 is FYNNEI. CDR3 size: 16 residues. CDR3 amino acids: CASSEVGGASGSIKFF. The CDR3 bases are TGTGCCAGCAGTGAAGTCGGCGGCGCTAGCGGGAGTATCAAGTTCTTC.

The rearrangement joins TRBV5-1 to TRBJ2-2; D call uncertain. V shed 3 bases and J shed 5 bases, with 8 bases lying between them. CDR1 SGHRS and CDR2 YFSETQ come from the germline V gene. This CDR3 comprises 13 residues. CDR3: CASSSSVTGELFF. In DNA, the CDR3 is TGCGCCAGCAGCTCCTCAGTTACCGGGGAGCTGTTTTTT.

A single count supports this clone. The rearrangement uses TRBV5-1 and TRBJ1-2; TRBD1 aligns across 7 bases. Unmatched junction bases numbered 10, after V lost 4 bases and J lost 7 bases. The CDR3 has 14 amino acids. Germline CDR1 is SGHRS and CDR2 is YFSETQ. The CDR3 loop is CASSHDQGGSGYTF. The DNA for the CDR3 is TGCGCCAGCAGCCATGACCAGGGGGGCTCTGGCTACACCTTC.

The chain's CDR3 is CATVGSYTDTQYF. Written as DNA, the CDR3 is TGTGCCACCGTAGGGTCCTACACAGATACGCAGTATTTT. The genes are TRBV6-1 and TRBJ2-3; no firm D call. Germline V gives CDR1 MNHNS, CDR2 SASEGT. This CDR3 contains 13 residues. V lost 10 bases and J lost 2, with 13 bases in between.

This clone has ten or more counts. This same CDR3 is encoded by further DNA sequences in the sample. The rearrangement uses TRBV2 and TRBJ2-2, with D possibly being TRBD1 (5 bases). The CDR3 sequence is 16 residues long. The V gene's germline CDR1 is SNHLY and CDR2 FYNNEI. V was cut by 1 base and J by 3 bases, with 12 bases left in between. The CDR3 loop reads CASSEVRDSYTGELFF. CDR3 nucleotides: TGTGCCAGCAGTGAAGTCCGTGACAGCTACACCGGGGAGCTGTTTTTT.

This clone was detected once. The chain links TRBV18 to TRBJ2-1; maybe TRBD1 (5 bases). The V and J ends lost 2 bases and 0 bases respectively, with 8 bases between them. CDR1 is KGHSH and CDR2 is LQKENI in the germline V gene. This CDR3 spans 15 amino acids. The CDR3 protein is CASSPGAHSYNEQFF. The CDR3 coding sequence is TGTGCCAGCTCACCAGGGGCCCACTCCTACAATGAGCAGTTCTTC.

The CDR3 nucleotides are TGTGCCAGCGGAAAACAGGGGTGGGAGACCCAGTACTTC. It is translated as CASGKQGWETQYF. The chain is built from TRBV5-5 and TRBJ2-5; 7 nucleotides align to TRBD1. CDR1 SGHKS and CDR2 YYEKEE come from the germline V gene (reference sequence). The trim removed 7 bases at V and 5 bases at J, leaving 8 bases unmatched. The CDR3 loop spans 13 amino acids.